Listed below are T cell receptor beta chains from one sample, sequenced in a study of cytomegalovirus exposure and HLA in healthy donors. The table came from immunoSEQ multiplex PCR; TCRdb's copy has only in-frame clones and leaves some out. The sample has 150,000 to 200,000 clones; around 79% are singletons. The sample comprised PBMCs. These receptors all come from a woman between 50 and 59 years old in good health and CMV-seropositive. Both conserved end residues are part of each CDR3. The order of the fields is J gene, V gene, CDR3 protein.

J gene: TRBJ1-1
V gene: TRBV4-2
CDR3 protein: CASSPTVTPTTEAFF

J gene: TRBJ1-6
V gene: TRBV19
CDR3 protein: CASSQGQGGFSPLHF

J gene: TRBJ2-5
V gene: TRBV25-1
CDR3 protein: CASSDRYRMSETQYF

J gene: TRBJ2-4
V gene: TRBV7-2
CDR3 protein: CASSASGGGTSGDF

J gene: TRBJ2-7
V gene: TRBV10-3
CDR3 protein: CAISASQGAGEQYF

J gene: TRBJ1-1
V gene: TRBV7-6
CDR3 protein: CASSLAQGARTEAFF

J gene: TRBJ1-4
V gene: TRBV4-1
CDR3 protein: CASSQVIGKREKLFF

J gene: TRBJ1-1
V gene: TRBV6-1
CDR3 protein: CASSIQGLNTEAFF

J gene: TRBJ1-1
V gene: TRBV2
CDR3 protein: CASKFQNTEAFF

J gene: TRBJ2-7
V gene: TRBV9
CDR3 protein: CASSVDPSAYEQYF

J gene: TRBJ1-5
V gene: TRBV6-6
CDR3 protein: CASSSPGQAANQPQHF

J gene: TRBJ1-6
V gene: TRBV4-3
CDR3 protein: CASSQHILGRGQLSDSPLHF

J gene: TRBJ1-2
V gene: TRBV7-2
CDR3 protein: CASSLAGRESGYTF

J gene: TRBJ1-2
V gene: TRBV6-5
CDR3 protein: CASKSGGGANYGYTF

J gene: TRBJ2-1
V gene: TRBV15
CDR3 protein: CAVGQVYNEQFF

J gene: TRBJ1-1
V gene: TRBV18
CDR3 protein: CASSPNSGNTEAFF